The 5 T cell receptor beta chains presented below share a single source sample, sequenced in a study of blood T cell repertoires in COVID-19. Repertoires were generated with immunoSEQ multiplex PCR, while TCRdb's copy carries only in-frame clones and drops some. The sample carries around 120,000 clones, approximately 90% recorded once. Sequenced input: peripheral blood. The receptor source for this set is a woman aged 80 or older with acute or convalescent COVID-19.

This chain connects TRBV30 to TRBJ1-4; 7 positions agree with TRBD1. Trimming at V came to 3 bases and at J to 6 bases, leaving 19 bases not matched to a gene. Germline CDR1 GTSNPN, CDR2 SVGIG (reference sequence). The CDR3 sequence is 18 residues long. In DNA form, the CDR3 reads TGTGCCTGGAGCGACGGGACAGACCTGTATCGGGAGTATGAAAAACTGTTTTTT. It yields the protein CAWSDGTDLYREYEKLFF.

V gene TRBV11-2 combines with J gene TRBJ1-6; 7 bases map to TRBD1. The CDR3 spans 15 residues. The germline gives CDR1 SGHAT, CDR2 FQNNGV. V lost 4 bases and J lost 0; bases outside the gene matches: 0. The CDR3, as DNA: TGTGCCAGCAGCTCAGGGGGCTCCTATAATTCACCCCTCCACTTT. Translated, it gives CASSSGGSYNSPLHF.

The rearrangement links TRBV11-2 to TRBJ2-1; TRBD2 matches 10 bases. CDR3 size: 19 residues. Germline-derived CDR1 and CDR2 are SGHAT and FQNNGV. Trimming at V came to 2 bases and at J to 0 bases, leaving 10 bases not matched to a gene. The CDR3 spells CASSLSGGALGGSYNEQFF. The DNA of the CDR3 is TGTGCCAGCAGCTTAAGCGGGGGGGCCCTAGGTGGCTCCTACAATGAGCAGTTCTTC.

This clone was seen once. The V call is TRBV29-1, the J call TRBJ1-5; D remains ambiguous. This CDR3 region has 13 residues. Germline-derived CDR1 and CDR2 are SQVTM and ANQGSEA. Trimming pared 0 bases from V and 4 bases from J, leaving 7 bases between. CDR3 nucleotides: TGCAGCGTTGAAGAGGGCACTAATCAGCCCCAGCATTTT. This translates into CSVEEGTNQPQHF.

The V gene is TRBV11-3, the J gene TRBJ2-7; unclear D gene. The length of the CDR3 is 14 residues. The germline V gene encodes CDR1 SGHNT and CDR2 YENEEA. The V end was cut by 1 base, the J end by 1 base, with 8 bases between. The CDR3 region has the DNA TGTGCCAGCAGCTTAGGGTCCAGTTCCTACGAGCAGTACTTC. Translating it yields CASSLGSSSYEQYF.